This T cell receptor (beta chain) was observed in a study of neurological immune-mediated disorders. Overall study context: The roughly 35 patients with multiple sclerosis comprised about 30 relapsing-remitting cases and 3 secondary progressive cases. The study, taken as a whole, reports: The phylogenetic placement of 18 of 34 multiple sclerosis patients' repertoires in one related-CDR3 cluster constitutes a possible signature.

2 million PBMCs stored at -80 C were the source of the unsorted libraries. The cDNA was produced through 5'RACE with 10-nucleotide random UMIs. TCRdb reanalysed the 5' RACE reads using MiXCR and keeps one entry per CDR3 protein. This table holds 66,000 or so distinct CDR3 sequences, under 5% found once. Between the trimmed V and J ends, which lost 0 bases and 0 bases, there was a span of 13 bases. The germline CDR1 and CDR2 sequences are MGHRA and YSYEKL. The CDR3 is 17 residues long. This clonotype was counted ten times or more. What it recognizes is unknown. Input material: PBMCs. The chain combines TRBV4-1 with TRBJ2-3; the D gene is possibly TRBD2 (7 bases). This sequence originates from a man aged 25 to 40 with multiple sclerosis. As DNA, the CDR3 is TGCGCCAGCAGCCAAGAAGGGGGGGGGCTAAGCACAGATACGCAGTATTTT. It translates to CASSQEGGGLSTDTQYF.